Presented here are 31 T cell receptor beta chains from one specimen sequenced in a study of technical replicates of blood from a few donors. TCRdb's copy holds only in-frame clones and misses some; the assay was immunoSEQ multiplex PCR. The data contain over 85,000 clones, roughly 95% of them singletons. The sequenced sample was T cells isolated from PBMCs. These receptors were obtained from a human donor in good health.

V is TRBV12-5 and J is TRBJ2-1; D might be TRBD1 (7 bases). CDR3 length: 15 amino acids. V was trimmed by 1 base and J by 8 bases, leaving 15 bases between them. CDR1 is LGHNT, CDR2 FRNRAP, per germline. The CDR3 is CASGLGRQGGDEQFF. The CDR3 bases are TGTGCTAGTGGTTTGGGACGACAGGGAGGCGATGAGCAGTTCTTC.

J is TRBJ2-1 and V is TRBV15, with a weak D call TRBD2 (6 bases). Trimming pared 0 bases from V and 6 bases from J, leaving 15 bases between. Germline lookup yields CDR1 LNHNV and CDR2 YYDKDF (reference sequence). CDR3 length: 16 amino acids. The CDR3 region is CATSRERLALVNEQFF. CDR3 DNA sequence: TGTGCCACCAGCAGAGAGCGGCTAGCGTTGGTCAATGAGCAGTTCTTC.

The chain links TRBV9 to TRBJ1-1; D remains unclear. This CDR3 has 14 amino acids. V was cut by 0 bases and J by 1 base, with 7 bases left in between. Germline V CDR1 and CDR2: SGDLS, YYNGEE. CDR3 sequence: CASSVGQANTEAFF. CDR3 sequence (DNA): TGTGCCAGCAGCGTAGGGCAGGCGAACACTGAAGCTTTCTTT.

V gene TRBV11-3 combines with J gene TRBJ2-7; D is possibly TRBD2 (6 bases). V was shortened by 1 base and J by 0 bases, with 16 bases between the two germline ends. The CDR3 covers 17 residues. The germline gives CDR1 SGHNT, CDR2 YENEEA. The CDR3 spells CASSLGPTDYFSYEQYF. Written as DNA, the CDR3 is TGTGCCAGCAGCTTAGGACCTACGGACTACTTCTCCTACGAGCAGTACTTC.

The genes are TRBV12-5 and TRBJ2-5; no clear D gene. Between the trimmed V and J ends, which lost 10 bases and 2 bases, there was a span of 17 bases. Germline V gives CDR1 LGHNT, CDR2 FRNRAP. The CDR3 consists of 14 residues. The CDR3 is CAIYPLEQQETQYF. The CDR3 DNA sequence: TGTGCTATTTACCCCTTAGAGCAACAAGAGACCCAGTACTTC. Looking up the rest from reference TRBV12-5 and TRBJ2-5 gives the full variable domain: DARVTQTPRHKVTEMGQEVTMRCQPILGHNTVFWYRQTMMQGLELLAYFRNRAPLDDSGMPKDRFSAEMPDATLATLKIQPSEPRDSAVYFCAIYPLEQQETQYFGPGTRLLVL.

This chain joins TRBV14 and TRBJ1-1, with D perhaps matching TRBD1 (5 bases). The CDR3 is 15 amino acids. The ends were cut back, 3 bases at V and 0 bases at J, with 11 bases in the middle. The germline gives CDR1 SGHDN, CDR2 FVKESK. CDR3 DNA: TGTGCCAGCAGCCAGTCGGGACTGATGAACACTGAAGCTTTCTTT. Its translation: CASSQSGLMNTEAFF.

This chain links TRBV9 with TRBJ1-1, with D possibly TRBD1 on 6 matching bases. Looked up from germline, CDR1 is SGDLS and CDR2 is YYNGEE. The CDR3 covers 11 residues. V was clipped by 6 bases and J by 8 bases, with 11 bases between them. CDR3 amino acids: CASTRGAEAFF. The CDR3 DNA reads TGTGCCAGCACTCGGGGGGCGGAAGCTTTCTTT.

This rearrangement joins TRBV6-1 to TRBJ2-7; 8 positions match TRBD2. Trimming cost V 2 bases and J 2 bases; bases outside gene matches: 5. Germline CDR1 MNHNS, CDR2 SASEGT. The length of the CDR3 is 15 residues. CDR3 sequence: CASSERFSGTYEQYF. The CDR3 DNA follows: TGTGCCAGCAGTGAAAGGTTTAGCGGGACCTACGAGCAGTACTTC.

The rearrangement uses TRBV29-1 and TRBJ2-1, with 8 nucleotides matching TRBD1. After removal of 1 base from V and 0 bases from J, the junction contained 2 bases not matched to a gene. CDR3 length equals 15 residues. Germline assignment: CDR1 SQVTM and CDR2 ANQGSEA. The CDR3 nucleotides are TGCAGCGTTGAAGGAGACAGGGGCTCCTACAATGAGCAGTTCTTC. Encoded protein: CSVEGDRGSYNEQFF.

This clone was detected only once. CDR3 bases: TGTGCCAGCAGCCATTGGGACAGGGGCTATACCGGGGAGCTGTTTTTT. Translating it yields CASSHWDRGYTGELFF. The rearrangement uses TRBV7-3 and TRBJ2-2; 10 bases line up with TRBD1. The V segment lost 5 bases and the J segment 5 bases; nucleotides outside the gene matches: 8. The germline CDR1 and CDR2 sequences are SGHTA and FQGTGA. This CDR3 comprises 16 residues.

CDR3 loop: CASSQGASGEAFF. Here the CDR3 DNA reads TGTGCCAGCAGCCAGGGGGCTTCCGGTGAAGCTTTCTTT. The chain uses TRBV6-6 and TRBJ1-1; 8 nucleotides align to TRBD1. The germline CDR1 and CDR2 sequences are MNHNY and SVGAGI (reference sequence). The V and J ends lost 6 bases and 7 bases, in that order; junction bases with no gene match: 7. The CDR3 totals 13 residues.

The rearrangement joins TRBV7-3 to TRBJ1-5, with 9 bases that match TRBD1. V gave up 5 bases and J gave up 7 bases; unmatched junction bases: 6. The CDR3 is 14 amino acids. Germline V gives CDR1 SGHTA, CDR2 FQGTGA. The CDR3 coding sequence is TGTGCCAGCAGCGCTAAGACAGGGGGACAGCCCCAGCATTTT. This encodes CASSAKTGGQPQHF. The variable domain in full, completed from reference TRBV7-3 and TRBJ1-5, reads GAGVSQTPSNKVTEKGKYVELRCDPISGHTALYWYRQSLGQGPEFLIYFQGTGAADDSGLPNDRFFAVRPEGSVSTLKIQRTERGDSAVYLCASSAKTGGQPQHFGDGTRLSIL.

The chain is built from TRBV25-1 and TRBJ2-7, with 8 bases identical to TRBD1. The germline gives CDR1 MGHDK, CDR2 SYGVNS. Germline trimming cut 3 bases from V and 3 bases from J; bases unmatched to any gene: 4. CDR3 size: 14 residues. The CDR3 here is CASSDRDRIYEQYF. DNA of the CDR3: TGTGCCAGCAGTGACCGGGACAGGATCTACGAGCAGTACTTC.

CDR3 sequence (DNA): TGTGCCAGCAGCCGGGGGGTCACCTACGAGCAGTACTTC. Protein product: CASSRGVTYEQYF. V usage is TRBV7-2 and J usage is TRBJ2-7; TRBD2 aligns across 7 bases. There are 13 residues in the CDR3. The ends lost 5 bases at V and 2 bases at J; junction bases unmatched: 3. Germline-derived CDR1 and CDR2 are SGHTA and FQGNSA.

The DNA for the CDR3 is TGTGCCAGCACTCGTGGAGGGGGGGATGAGCAGTTCTTC. Translating it yields CASTRGGGDEQFF. The chain joins TRBV27 to TRBJ2-1, with D possibly being TRBD2 (7 bases). V shed 7 bases and J shed 8 bases, with 15 bases lying between them. This CDR3 is 13 amino acids long. Per germline, CDR1 MNHEY and CDR2 SMNVEV (reference sequence).

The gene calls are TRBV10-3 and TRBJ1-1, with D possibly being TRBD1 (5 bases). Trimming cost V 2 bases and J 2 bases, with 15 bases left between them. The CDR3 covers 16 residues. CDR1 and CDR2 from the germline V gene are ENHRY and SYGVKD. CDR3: CAISEVGGTINTEAFF. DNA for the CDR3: TGTGCCATCAGTGAGGTGGGGGGAACTATTAACACTGAAGCTTTCTTT.

The CDR3 protein is CAWSVSGGFNQPQHF. CDR3 nucleotide sequence: TGTGCCTGGAGTGTATCGGGGGGTTTTAATCAGCCCCAGCATTTT. The J gene is TRBJ1-5, the V gene TRBV30; weak D call: TRBD1 (5 bases). This CDR3 spans 15 amino acids. Germline assignment: CDR1 GTSNPN and CDR2 SVGIG (reference sequence). Trimming shortened V by 0 bases and J by 4 bases, and 13 bases separated the two germline ends.

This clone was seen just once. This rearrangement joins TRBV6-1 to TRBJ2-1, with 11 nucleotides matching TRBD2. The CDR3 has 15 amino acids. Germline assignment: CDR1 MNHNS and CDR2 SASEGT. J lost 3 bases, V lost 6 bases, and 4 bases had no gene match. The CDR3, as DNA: TGTGCCAGCAGGATGACTAGCGGGATCTACAATGAGCAGTTCTTC. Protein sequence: CASRMTSGIYNEQFF.

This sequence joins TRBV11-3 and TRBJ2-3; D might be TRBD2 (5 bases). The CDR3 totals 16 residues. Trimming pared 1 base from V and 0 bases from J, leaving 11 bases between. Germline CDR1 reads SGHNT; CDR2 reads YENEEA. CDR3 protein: CASSLVAGPSTDTQYF. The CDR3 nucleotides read TGTGCCAGCAGCTTAGTCGCGGGTCCTAGCACAGATACGCAGTATTTT.

The CDR3 spells CASSLGQKFTEAFF. The CDR3 DNA reads TGTGCCAGCAGTTTAGGGCAGAAATTCACTGAAGCTTTCTTT. The rearrangement links TRBV28 to TRBJ1-1; D unclear. The CDR3 extends over 14 amino acids. V was pared by 2 bases and J by 4 bases, with 11 bases between. Germline lookup yields CDR1 MDHEN and CDR2 SYDVKM.

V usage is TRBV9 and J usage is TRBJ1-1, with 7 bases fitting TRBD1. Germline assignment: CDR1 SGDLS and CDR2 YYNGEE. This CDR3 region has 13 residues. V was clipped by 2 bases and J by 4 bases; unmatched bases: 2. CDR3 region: CASSVSGGTEAFF. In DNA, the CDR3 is TGTGCCAGCAGCGTCTCAGGGGGCACTGAAGCTTTCTTT.

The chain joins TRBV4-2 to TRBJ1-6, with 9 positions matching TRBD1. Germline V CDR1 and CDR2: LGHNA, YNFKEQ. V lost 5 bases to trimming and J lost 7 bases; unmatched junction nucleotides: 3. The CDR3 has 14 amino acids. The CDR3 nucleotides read TGTGCCAGCAGCTCGACAGGGGGGAATTCACCCCTCCACTTT. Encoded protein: CASSSTGGNSPLHF.

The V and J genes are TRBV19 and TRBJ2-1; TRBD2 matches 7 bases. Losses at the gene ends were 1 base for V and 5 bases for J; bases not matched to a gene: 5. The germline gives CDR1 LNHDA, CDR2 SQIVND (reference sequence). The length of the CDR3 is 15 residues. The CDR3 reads CASSIGPSGNNEQFF. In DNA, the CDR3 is TGTGCCAGTAGTATAGGTCCTAGCGGAAACAATGAGCAGTTCTTC.

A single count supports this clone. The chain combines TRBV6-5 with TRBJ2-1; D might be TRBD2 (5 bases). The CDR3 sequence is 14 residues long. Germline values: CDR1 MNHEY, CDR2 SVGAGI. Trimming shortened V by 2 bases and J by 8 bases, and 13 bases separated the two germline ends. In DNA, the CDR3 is TGTGCCAGCAGTTACGGGAGTTACAATGATGAGCAGTTCTTC. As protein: CASSYGSYNDEQFF.

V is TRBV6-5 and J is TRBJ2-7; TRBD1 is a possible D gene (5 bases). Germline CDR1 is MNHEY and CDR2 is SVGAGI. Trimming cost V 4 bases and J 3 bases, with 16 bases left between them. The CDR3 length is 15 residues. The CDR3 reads CASSSGADLYYEQYF. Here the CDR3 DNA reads TGTGCCAGCAGTTCTGGGGCGGACCTCTACTACGAGCAGTACTTC.

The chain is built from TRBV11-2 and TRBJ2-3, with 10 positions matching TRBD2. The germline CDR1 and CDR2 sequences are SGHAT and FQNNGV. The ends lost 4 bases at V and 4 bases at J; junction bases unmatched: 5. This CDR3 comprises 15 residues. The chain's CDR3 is CASSSSSGSSDTQYF. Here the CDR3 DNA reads TGTGCCAGCAGCTCGTCTAGCGGGAGTTCAGATACGCAGTATTTT.

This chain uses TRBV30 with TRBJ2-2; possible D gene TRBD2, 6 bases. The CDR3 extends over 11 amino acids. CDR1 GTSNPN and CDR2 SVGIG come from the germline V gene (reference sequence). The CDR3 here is CAEGSTGELFF. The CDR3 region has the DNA TGTGCGGAGGGTTCCACCGGGGAGCTGTTTTTT.

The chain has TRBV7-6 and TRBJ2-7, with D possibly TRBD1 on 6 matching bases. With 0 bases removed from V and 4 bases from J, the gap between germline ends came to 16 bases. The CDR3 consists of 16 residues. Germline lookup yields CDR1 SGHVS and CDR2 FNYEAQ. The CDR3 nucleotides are TGTGCCAGCAGCTTAGCGCTGGCAGGGGTTTCGTACGAGCAGTACTTC. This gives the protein CASSLALAGVSYEQYF.

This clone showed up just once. This chain's CDR3 is CASSQAGSTEAFF. The CDR3 coding sequence is TGTGCCAGCAGCCAAGCCGGGAGCACTGAAGCTTTCTTT. The V and J genes are TRBV14 and TRBJ1-1; D gene ambiguous. Germline V CDR1 and CDR2: SGHDN, FVKESK. The CDR3 consists of 13 residues. Deletions cut 1 base from V and 4 bases from J, with 7 bases between. Complete variable domain (other parts from reference TRBV14 and TRBJ1-1): EAGVTQFPSHSVIEKGQTVTLRCDPISGHDNLYWYRRVMGKEIKFLLHFVKESKQDESGMPNNRFLAERTGGTYSTLKVQPAELEDSGVYFCASSQAGSTEAFFGQGTRLTVV.

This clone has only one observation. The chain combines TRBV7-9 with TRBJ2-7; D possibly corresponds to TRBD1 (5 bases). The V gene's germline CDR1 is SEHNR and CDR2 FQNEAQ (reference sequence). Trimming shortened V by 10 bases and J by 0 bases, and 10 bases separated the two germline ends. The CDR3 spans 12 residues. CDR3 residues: CATDNSSYEQYF. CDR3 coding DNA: TGTGCCACGGACAACAGCTCCTACGAGCAGTACTTC.

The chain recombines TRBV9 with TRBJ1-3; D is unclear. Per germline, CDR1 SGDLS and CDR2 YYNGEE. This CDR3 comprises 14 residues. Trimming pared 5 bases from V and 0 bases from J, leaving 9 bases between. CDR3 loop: CASSLYLSGNTIYF. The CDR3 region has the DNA TGTGCCAGCAGTCTTTATCTCTCTGGAAACACCATATATTTT.